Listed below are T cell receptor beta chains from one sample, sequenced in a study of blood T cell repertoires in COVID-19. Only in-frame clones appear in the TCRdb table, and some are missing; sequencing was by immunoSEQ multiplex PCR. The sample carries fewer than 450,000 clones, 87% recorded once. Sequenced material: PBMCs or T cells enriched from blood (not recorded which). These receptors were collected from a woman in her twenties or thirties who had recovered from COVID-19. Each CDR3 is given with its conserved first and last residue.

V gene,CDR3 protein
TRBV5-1,CASSLGQSLSEQYF
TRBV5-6,CASSFRLAGGLTYEQYF
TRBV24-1,CATSDPGTQGTGYTF
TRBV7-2,CASSPLAGGPDNEQFF
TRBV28,CASTSHYVHEKLFF
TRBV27,CASSLSGGGGAKYTQYF
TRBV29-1,CSVEIRTGVMSEQFF
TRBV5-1,CASSSSGQPYEQYF
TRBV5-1,CASSSGGRNTEAFF
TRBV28,CASSGTGLGNQPQHF
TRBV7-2,CASSPRIDRGSQPQHF
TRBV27,CASSLSRTAYEQYF
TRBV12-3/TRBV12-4,CASSKTVDYGYTF
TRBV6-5,CASRGPGQGYEKLFF
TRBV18,CASSPITGRATREQYF
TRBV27,CASSSLSGGGNQPQHF
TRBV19,CASNPIRDSGANVLTF
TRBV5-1,CASSLERVRTNTEAFF
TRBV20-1,CSAEDADSYTF
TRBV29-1,CSVQAGGFYEQYF
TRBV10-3,CAIMNDSSDRYGYTF
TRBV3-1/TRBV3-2,CASSQKPEQPQHF
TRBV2,CASRMGGGGRETQYF
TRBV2,CASSPLAGGYTQYF
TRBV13,CASSSPGYEQYF
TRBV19,CASSDDRPTHTEAFF
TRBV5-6,CASSLAPSMNTEAFF
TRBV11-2,CASSLSPTTGAKKLFF
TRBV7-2,CASSLQAGDEKLFF
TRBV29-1,CSAQEAYEQYF
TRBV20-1,CSASLRDRFYSNQPQHF
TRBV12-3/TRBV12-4,CASSLARNSPLHF
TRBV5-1,CASSSGQGVEKLFF
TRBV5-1,CASSLDPGGLLYGYTF
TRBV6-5,CASRITGSGSGELFF
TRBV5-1,CASRTDEDRASYEQYF
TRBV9,CASSVAAGGNEQFF
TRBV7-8,CASSFTGGSGNTIYF
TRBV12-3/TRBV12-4,CASRHRGKDTQYF
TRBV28,CASSLSQASGNTIYF
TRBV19,CASSVLATSDTQYF
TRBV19,CASSAGTGFNQPQHF
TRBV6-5,CASRHRQGLENIQYF
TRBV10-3,CAISGTGGYTF
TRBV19,CASSSQGPGGTQSYEQYF
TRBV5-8,CASSLGLRTGTEAFF
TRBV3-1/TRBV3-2,CASSQSGGAPTDTQYF
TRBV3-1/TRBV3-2,CASSRGGAGNQPQHF
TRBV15,CATSNRGTGNEQFF
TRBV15,CATSRDPGGRTGELFF
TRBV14,CASSRTGSYYEQYF
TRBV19,CASSIQGLGNTIYF
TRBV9,CASSVVSGGAHEQFF
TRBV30,CAWSVGQGSFGYTF
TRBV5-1,CASSWGTGASGNTIYF
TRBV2,CASRRTSGGSGDTQYF
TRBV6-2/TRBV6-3,CASSSHPGWSYEQYF
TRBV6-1,CASSEPGTSSNQPQHF
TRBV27,CASCGTWDILEGYTF
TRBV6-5,CASRGVAVNTEAFF